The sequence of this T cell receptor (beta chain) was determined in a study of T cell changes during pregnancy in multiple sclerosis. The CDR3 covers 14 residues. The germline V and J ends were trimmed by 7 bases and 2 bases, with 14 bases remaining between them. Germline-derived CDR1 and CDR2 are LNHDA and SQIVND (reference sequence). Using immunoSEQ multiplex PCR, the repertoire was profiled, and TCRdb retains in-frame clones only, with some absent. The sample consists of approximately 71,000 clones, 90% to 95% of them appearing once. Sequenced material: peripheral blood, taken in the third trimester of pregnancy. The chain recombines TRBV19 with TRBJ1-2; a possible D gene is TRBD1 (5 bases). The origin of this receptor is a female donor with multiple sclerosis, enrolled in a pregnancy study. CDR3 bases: TGTGCCAGTACCCCAGGACATCGCAACTATGGCTACACCTTC. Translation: CASTPGHRNYGYTF.